The subject of this entry is one T cell receptor (beta chain). What it recognizes is unknown. V shed 4 bases and J 3 bases; nucleotides not matched to a gene: 11. The CDR3 consists of 16 residues. Germline CDR1 reads SQVTM; CDR2 reads ANQGSEA. The time point was: recipient sample about 28 days before transplant, after cytoreduction. These data belong to a study of T cell clonotyping in hematopoietic cell transplantation. Study-level background: Cytoreduction preceded collection of pretransplant recipient samples.

Study findings and constraints: Recipient TCR diversity dropped after transplant; expanded clonotypes rose from day 30 to 180. No sorting was done, leaving CD4 and CD8 contributions mixed.

Profiling relied on immunoSEQ multiplex PCR, and the TCRdb table lists in-frame clones only, not all of them. Here the sample spans 45,000 to 60,000 clones, under 90% being singletons. Sample: peripheral blood mononuclear cells, taken before stem cell transplant. The rearrangement joins TRBV29-1 to TRBJ2-1; 8 nucleotides align to TRBD2. This sequence originates from a man aged 55 to 69 with biphenotypic leukemia. Some clones in this sample may be carry-over from other donors' samples. CDR3 in amino acids: CSVGALNGRDYNEQFF. The CDR3 coding sequence is TGCAGCGTTGGGGCCTTAAACGGGAGGGACTACAATGAGCAGTTCTTC.